This passage covers 2 T cell receptor beta chains from one sample sequenced in a study of blood T cell repertoires in COVID-19. Using immunoSEQ multiplex PCR, the repertoire was profiled, and TCRdb retains in-frame clones only, with some absent. The data show about 370,000 clones, approximately 90% seen once. The sample consisted of PBMCs or T cells enriched from blood (not recorded which). These TCRs come from a man aged 18 to 35 who had recovered from COVID-19.

The V and J genes are TRBV5-4 and TRBJ2-2, with TRBD2 matching 7 bases. The CDR3 has 15 amino acids. V shed 4 bases, J shed 5 bases, and the junction held 8 bases outside the gene matches. Germline V lookup: CDR1 SGHNT, CDR2 YYREEE (reference sequence). CDR3 DNA sequence: TGTGCCAGCAGCCTGGGGAGGGGAGAGACCGGGGAGCTGTTTTTT. Translated: CASSLGRGETGELFF.

This clone occurred once. This chain links TRBV6-5 with TRBJ2-2; TRBD1 might be the D (5 bases). The V gene's germline CDR1 is MNHEY and CDR2 SVGAGI. Trimming cost V 7 bases and J 1 base, with 10 bases left between them. This CDR3 spans 14 amino acids. CDR3 loop: CASKYQGNTGELFF. The CDR3 DNA is TGTGCCAGCAAGTATCAGGGGAACACCGGGGAGCTGTTTTTT.